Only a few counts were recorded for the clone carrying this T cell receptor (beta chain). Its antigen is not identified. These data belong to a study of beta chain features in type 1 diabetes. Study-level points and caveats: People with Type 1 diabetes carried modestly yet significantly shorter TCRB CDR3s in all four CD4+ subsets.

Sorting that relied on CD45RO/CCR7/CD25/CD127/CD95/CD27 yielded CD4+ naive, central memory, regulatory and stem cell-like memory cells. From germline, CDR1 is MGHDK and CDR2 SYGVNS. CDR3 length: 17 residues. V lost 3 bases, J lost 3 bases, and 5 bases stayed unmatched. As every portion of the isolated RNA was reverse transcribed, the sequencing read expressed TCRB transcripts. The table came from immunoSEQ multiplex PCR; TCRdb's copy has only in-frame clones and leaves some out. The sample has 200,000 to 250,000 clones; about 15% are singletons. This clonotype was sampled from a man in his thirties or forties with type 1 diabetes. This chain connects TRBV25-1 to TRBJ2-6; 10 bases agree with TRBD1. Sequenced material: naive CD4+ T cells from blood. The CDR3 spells CASSEGQGLGGANVLTF. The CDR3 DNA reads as TGTGCCAGCAGTGAGGGACAGGGGTTAGGTGGGGCCAACGTCCTGACTTTC.